This T cell receptor beta chain is from a study of shared clonotypes between healthy human individuals. Trimming left V 4 bases short and J 4 bases short, with 11 bases between. The CDR3 consists of 13 residues. Germline CDR1 is SGHRS and CDR2 is YFSETQ. The method was immunoSEQ multiplex PCR; TCRdb's version includes in-frame clones alone and lacks a portion of them. This table has about 2.3 million clones, approximately 90% appearing once. The chain recombines TRBV5-1 with TRBJ1-2; D unresolved. The sample taken for sequencing was naive CD4+ T cells from PBMCs. Subset noted: CD45RA+ positively selected. This TCR derives from a man in his late teens or twenties in good health. Some clones in this sample may be carry-over from other donors' samples. This CDR3 is CASSPVGSYGYTF. The DNA for the CDR3 is TGCGCCAGCAGCCCGGTAGGGTCCTATGGCTACACCTTC.